Listed here is a single T cell receptor beta chain. Amplification of TCR beta CDR3 regions was performed using RNA transcripts as template. The TCR CDR3 first-round RT-PCR relied on the HTBI primer set. TCRdb re-derived calls from the multiplex PCR reads in MiXCR, one entry per CDR3 protein. Found here are about 600,000 distinct CDR3 sequences, more than 14% of them singletons; the top ten hold about 12%. The sample belongs to a study of T cells in Graves' hyperthyroidism and ophthalmopathy. V dropped 5 bases and J dropped 6; count of bases not matched to a gene: 4. The length of the CDR3 is 14 residues. CDR1 is MNHEY and CDR2 is SMNVEV in the germline V gene (reference sequence).

Sequencing was done on a sample of blood. This receptor was obtained from a woman in her 50s with Graves' ophthalmopathy. V and J are TRBV27 and TRBJ2-1; 10 positions agree with TRBD1. CDR3 DNA sequence: TGTGCCAGCAGTCCAGACAGGGGGCTCAATGAGCAGTTCTTC. Translated: CASSPDRGLNEQFF.